The clone carrying this TCR beta chain showed up just once. The sample originates from a study of blood T cell repertoires in COVID-19. The CDR3 runs to 15 residues. From germline, CDR1 is SGDLS and CDR2 YYNGEE. Trimming removed 3 bases from V and 3 bases from J, with 13 bases in between. Some clones are missing from TCRdb's copy, which holds only in-frame ones; the method was immunoSEQ multiplex PCR. The repertoire has roughly 340,000 clones, 80% to 90% of them found once; the top ten carry more than 0.8%. Sequenced material: PBMCs or T cells enriched from blood (not recorded which). The receptor was isolated from a man younger than 35 who had recovered from COVID-19. The chain carries TRBV9 and TRBJ1-5; tentatively, D is TRBD1 (5 bases). CDR3 protein: CASSATRESNQPQHF. In DNA, the CDR3 is TGTGCCAGCAGCGCAACCAGGGAATCCAATCAGCCCCAGCATTTT.